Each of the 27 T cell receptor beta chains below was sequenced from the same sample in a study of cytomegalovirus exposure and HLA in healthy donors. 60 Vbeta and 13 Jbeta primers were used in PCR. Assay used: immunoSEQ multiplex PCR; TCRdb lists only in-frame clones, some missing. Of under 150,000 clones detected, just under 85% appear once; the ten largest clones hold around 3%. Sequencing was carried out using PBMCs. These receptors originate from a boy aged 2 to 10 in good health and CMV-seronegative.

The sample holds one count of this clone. The CDR3 sequence is CASSMEGINQPQHF. The CDR3 region has the DNA TGTGCCAGTAGTATGGAGGGGATCAATCAGCCCCAGCATTTT. V usage is TRBV19 and J usage is TRBJ1-5, with a possible D match to TRBD1 (5 bases). CDR3 size: 14 residues. Trimming took off 3 bases at V and 3 bases at J, with 9 bases between the two ends. From germline, CDR1 is LNHDA and CDR2 SQIVND (reference sequence).

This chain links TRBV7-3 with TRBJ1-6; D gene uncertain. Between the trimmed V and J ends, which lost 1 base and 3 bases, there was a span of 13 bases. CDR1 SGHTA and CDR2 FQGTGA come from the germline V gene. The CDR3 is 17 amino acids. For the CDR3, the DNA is TGTGCCAGCAGCTTAAAGGGCCCGGGGAACTATAATTCACCCCTCCACTTT. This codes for CASSLKGPGNYNSPLHF.

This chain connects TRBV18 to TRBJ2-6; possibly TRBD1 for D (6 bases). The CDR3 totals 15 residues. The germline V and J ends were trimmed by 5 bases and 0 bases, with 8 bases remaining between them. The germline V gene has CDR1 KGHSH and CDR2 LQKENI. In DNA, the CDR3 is TGTGCCAGCTCAGCGGACAGCTCTGGGGCCAACGTCCTGACTTTC. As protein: CASSADSSGANVLTF.

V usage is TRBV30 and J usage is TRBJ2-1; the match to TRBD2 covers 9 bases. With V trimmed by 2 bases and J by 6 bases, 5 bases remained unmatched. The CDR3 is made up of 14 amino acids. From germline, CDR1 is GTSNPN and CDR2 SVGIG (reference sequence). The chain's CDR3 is CAWSRGGRANEQFF. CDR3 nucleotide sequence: TGTGCCTGGAGTAGGGGCGGGAGGGCCAATGAGCAGTTCTTC. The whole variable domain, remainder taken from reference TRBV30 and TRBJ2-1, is SQTIHQWPATLVQPVGSPLSLECTVEGTSNPNLYWYRQAAGRGLQLLFYSVGIGQISSEVPQNLSASRPQDRQFILSSKKLLLSDSGFYLCAWSRGGRANEQFFGPGTRLTVL.

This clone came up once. CDR3 coding DNA: TGTGCCAGCAGCTCAGGTCCCGGGACAGCATACGAGCAGTACTTC. Its translation is CASSSGPGTAYEQYF. The chain employs TRBV9 and TRBJ2-7; 7 positions agree with TRBD1. V lost 4 bases to trimming and J lost 4 bases; unmatched junction nucleotides: 11. This CDR3 region has 15 residues. The germline V gene has CDR1 SGDLS and CDR2 YYNGEE.

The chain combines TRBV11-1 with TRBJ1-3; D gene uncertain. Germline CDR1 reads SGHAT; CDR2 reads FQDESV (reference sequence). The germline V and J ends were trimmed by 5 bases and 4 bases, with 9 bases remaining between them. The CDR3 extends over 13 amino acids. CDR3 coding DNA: TGTGCCAGCAGCCCCTATTCCGGAAACACCATATATTTT. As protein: CASSPYSGNTIYF.

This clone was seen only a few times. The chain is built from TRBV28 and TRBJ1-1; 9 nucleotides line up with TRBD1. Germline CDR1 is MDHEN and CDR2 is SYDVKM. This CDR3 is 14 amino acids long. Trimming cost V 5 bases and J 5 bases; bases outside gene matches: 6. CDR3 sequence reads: CASSGHRGRTEAFF. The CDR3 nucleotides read TGTGCCAGCAGTGGGCACAGGGGGCGGACTGAAGCTTTCTTT.

CDR3 amino acids: CASSQDPRGIFGGYTF. CDR3 DNA: TGCGCCAGCAGCCAAGACCCTAGAGGCATTTTTGGTGGCTACACCTTC. The genes are TRBV4-3 and TRBJ1-2; D is undetermined. This CDR3 contains 16 residues. Germline V CDR1 and CDR2: LGHNA, YSLEER. V was trimmed by 0 bases and J by 7 bases, leaving 18 bases between them.

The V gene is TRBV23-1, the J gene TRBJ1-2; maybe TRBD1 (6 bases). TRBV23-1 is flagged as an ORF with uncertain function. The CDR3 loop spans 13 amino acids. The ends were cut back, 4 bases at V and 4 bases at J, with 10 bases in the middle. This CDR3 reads CASSPRDTYGYTF. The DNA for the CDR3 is TGCGCCAGCAGTCCCCGGGACACCTATGGCTACACCTTC.

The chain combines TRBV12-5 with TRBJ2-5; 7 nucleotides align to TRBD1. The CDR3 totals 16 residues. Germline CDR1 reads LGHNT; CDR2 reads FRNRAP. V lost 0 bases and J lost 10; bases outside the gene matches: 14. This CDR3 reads CASGLVQGTLSCSQYF. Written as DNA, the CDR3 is TGTGCTAGTGGTTTGGTACAGGGGACCCTAAGTTGTAGCCAGTACTTC.

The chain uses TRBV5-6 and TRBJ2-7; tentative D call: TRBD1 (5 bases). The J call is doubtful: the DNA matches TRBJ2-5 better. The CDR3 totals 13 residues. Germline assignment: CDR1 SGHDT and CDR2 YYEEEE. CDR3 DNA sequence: TGTGCCAGCAGCTTGGGAGCAGGGGAGACCCAGTACTTC. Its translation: CASSLGAGETQYF.

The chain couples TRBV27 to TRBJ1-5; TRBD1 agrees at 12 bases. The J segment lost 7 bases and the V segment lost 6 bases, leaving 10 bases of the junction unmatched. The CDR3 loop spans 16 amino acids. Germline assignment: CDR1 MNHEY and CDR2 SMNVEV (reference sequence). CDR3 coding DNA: TGTGCCAGCAGAGCCTCCGGGACAGGGGGCGGACAGCCCCAGCATTTT. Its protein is CASRASGTGGGQPQHF.

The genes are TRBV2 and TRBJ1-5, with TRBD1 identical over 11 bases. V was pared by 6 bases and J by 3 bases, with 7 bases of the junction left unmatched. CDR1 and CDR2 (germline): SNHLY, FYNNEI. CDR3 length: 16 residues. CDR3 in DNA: TGTGCCAGCAGGGCTGGACAGGGGGCCTACAATCAGCCCCAGCATTTT. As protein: CASRAGQGAYNQPQHF.

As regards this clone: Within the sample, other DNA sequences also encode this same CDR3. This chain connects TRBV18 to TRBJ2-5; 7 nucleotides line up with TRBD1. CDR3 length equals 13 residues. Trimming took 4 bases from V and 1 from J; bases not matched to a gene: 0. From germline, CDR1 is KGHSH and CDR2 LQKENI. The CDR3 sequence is CASSRDSQETQYF. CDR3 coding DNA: TGTGCCAGCTCACGGGACAGCCAAGAGACCCAGTACTTC.

DNA for the CDR3: TGTGCCAGCAGCCAAGAACCCTCCTGGGACTTACAGCCGCAAGGGACTGAAGCTTTCTTT. It translates to CASSQEPSWDLQPQGTEAFF. The rearrangement uses TRBV4-2 and TRBJ1-1; tentative D call: TRBD1 (5 bases). Germline V CDR1 and CDR2: LGHNA, YNFKEQ. V shed 0 bases and J shed 5 bases, with 28 bases lying between them. The CDR3 totals 20 residues.

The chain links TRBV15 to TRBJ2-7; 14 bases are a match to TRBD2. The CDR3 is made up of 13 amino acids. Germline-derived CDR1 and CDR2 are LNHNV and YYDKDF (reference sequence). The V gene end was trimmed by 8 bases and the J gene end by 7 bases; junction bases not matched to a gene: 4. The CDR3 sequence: CATGLAGGGEQYV. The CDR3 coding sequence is TGTGCCACCGGACTAGCGGGAGGAGGTGAGCAGTACGTC.

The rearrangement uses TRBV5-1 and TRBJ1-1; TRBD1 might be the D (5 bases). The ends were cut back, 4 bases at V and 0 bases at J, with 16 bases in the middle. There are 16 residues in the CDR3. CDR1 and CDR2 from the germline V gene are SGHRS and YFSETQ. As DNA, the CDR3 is TGCGCCAGCAGCCCCCTCGGGGGAGCAATGAACACTGAAGCTTTCTTT. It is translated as CASSPLGGAMNTEAFF.

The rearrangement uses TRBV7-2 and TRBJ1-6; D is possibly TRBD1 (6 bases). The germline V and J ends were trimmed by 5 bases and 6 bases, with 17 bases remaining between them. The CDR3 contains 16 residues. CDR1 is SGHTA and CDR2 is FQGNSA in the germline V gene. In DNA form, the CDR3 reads TGTGCCAGCAGCCCTTTGACCGGGACACTTAATTCACCCCTCCACTTT. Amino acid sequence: CASSPLTGTLNSPLHF.

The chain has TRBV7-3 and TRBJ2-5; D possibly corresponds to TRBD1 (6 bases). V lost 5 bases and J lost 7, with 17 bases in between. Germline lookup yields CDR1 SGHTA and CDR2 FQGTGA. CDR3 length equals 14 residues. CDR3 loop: CASSPAGTHGTQYF. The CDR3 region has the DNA TGTGCCAGCAGCCCCGCCGGGACACATGGGACCCAGTACTTC.

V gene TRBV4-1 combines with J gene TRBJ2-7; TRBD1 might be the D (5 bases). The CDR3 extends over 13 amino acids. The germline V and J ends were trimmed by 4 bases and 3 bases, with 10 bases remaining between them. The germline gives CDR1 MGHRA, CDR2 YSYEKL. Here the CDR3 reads CASSRTPNYEQYF. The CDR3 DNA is TGCGCCAGCAGCCGGACACCGAACTACGAGCAGTACTTC.

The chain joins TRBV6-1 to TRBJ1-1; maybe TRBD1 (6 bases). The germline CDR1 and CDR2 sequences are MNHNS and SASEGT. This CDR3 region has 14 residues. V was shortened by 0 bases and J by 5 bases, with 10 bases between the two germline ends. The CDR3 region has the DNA TGTGCCAGCAGTGAAGCGAGAGGGGGAACTGAAGCTTTCTTT. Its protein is CASSEARGGTEAFF.

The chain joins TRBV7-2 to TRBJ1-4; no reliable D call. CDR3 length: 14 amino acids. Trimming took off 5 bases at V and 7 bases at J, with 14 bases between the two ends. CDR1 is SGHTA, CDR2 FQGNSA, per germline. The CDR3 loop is CASSPPRGGEKLFF. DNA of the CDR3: TGTGCCAGCAGCCCCCCTCGGGGAGGTGAAAAACTGTTTTTT.

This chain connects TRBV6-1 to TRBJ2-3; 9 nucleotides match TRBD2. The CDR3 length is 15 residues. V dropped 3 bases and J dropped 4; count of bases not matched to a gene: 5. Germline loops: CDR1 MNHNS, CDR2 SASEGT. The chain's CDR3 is CASSERGGSADTQYF. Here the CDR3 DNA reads TGTGCCAGCAGTGAGCGGGGGGGCAGCGCAGATACGCAGTATTTT.

The chain's CDR3 is CASSLVGRAGWGDTQYF. The CDR3 DNA is TGTGCCAGCAGCTTAGTCGGGAGGGCGGGATGGGGAGATACGCAGTATTTT. This chain joins TRBV11-2 and TRBJ2-3, with 8 bases identical to TRBD2. V lost 1 base and J lost 5; bases outside the gene matches: 11. CDR1 is SGHAT and CDR2 is FQNNGV in the germline V gene. This CDR3 comprises 17 residues.

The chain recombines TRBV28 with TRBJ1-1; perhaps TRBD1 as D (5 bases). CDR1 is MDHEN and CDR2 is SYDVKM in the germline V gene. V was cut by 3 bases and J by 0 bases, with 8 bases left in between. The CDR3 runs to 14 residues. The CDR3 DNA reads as TGTGCCAGCAGTTTGGGGCGGTTGAACACTGAAGCTTTCTTT. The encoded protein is CASSLGRLNTEAFF.

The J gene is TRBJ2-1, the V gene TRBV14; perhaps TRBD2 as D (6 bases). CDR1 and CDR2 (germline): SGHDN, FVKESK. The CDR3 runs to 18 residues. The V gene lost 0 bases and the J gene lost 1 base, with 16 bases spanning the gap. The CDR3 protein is CASSQDWGGGYSYNEQFF. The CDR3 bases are TGTGCCAGCAGCCAAGATTGGGGAGGTGGGTATTCCTACAATGAGCAGTTCTTC.

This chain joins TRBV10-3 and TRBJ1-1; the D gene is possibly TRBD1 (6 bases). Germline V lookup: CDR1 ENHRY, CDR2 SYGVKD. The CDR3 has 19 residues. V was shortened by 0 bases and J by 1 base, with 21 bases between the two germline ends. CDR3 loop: CAISESGVGAWAGNTEAFF. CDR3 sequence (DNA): TGTGCCATCAGTGAGTCGGGAGTGGGGGCCTGGGCGGGGAACACTGAAGCTTTCTTT.